This is a list of T cell receptor beta chains from one sample in a study of OX40 agonist ivuxolimab in advanced cancers. Sequencing used immunoSEQ multiplex PCR; TCRdb keeps in-frame clones, though not all of them. The repertoire holds about 50,000 clones, with roughly nine tenths as singletons. This material consisted of CD4+ or CD8+ T cells sorted from blood, taken in a trial of the OX40 agonist ivuxolimab. Receptors originate from an adult with an advanced solid tumor such as melanoma, head and neck, liver or kidney cancer. Both conserved end residues are part of each CDR3. The order of the fields is CDR3 DNA, CDR3 protein, V gene, J gene, D gene, clone size. D genes are given only for firm matches. Clone size is stated in some rows and not others, as once, few, many or a class when expanded.

TGCGCCAGCAGCGAGCTCGGGACTAGCGGGATCAACAATGAGCAGTTCTTC	CASSELGTSGINNEQFF	TRBV5-1	TRBJ2-1	TRBD2	-
TGTGCCTTGGGACAGGGGGCCGCTAATGAAAAACTGTTTTTT	CALGQGAANEKLFF	TRBV6-6	TRBJ1-4	TRBD1	-
TGTGCCAGCAGCGGCCCGCGGGGGGCCAGCACAGATACGCAGTATTTT	CASSGPRGASTDTQYF	TRBV9	TRBJ2-3	TRBD2	-
TGTGCCATCAGTGACGGGGGCATGCGGAACTATGGCTACACCTTC	CAISDGGMRNYGYTF	TRBV10-3	TRBJ1-2	-	-
TGTGCCAGCAGCTCCTTAGCGGGAGGGCCGGTTAGCACAGATACGCAGTATTTT	CASSSLAGGPVSTDTQYF	TRBV7-8	TRBJ2-3	TRBD2	-
TGTGCCAGTAGTATGGGACAGGTCATGAACACTGAAGCTTTCTTT	CASSMGQVMNTEAFF	TRBV19	TRBJ1-1	TRBD1	-
TGTGCCAGCGCCGCCGGGACAGTTCCTAACTATGGCTACACCTTC	CASAAGTVPNYGYTF	TRBV6-1	TRBJ1-2	TRBD1	-
TGTGCCAGCAGCCAAGAACTCGGGGACAGTGCCCGAGAGGGCTACACCTTC	CASSQELGDSAREGYTF	TRBV4-2	TRBJ1-2	TRBD1	-
TGTGCCAGCAGCTTGCCGGGCCGTACTAACTATGGCTACACCTTC	CASSLPGRTNYGYTF	TRBV5-6	TRBJ1-2	-	once
TGTGCCAGCAGCACCCATGGGGGGAACACTGAAGCTTTCTTT	CASSTHGGNTEAFF	TRBV7-2	TRBJ1-1	-	-
TGTGCCAGCAGTTTTCCGGGACAGGGGATATGGGGCTACACCTTC	CASSFPGQGIWGYTF	TRBV27	TRBJ1-2	TRBD1	-
TGTGCCAGCAGCGGGGGAGTGTACAATGAGCAGTTCTTC	CASSGGVYNEQFF	TRBV6-5	TRBJ2-1	-	-
TGTGCCAGCAGCTGGGGGGCGGCTAGCGTAGATTACACCGGGGAGCTGTTTTTT	CASSWGAASVDYTGELFF	TRBV5-6	TRBJ2-2	-	-
TGTGCCAGCAGTTACTCGACTGGACACCTAACCTACGAGCAGTACTTC	CASSYSTGHLTYEQYF	TRBV6-5	TRBJ2-7	-	few
TGTGCCAGCAGCAAAGTTCCCCGGGGTGGGAACACCGGGGAGCTGTTTTTT	CASSKVPRGGNTGELFF	TRBV21-1	TRBJ2-2	-	-
TGTGCCAGCAGTTTAAAGGCGAAGAAGGGGGACACTGAAGCTTTCTTT	CASSLKAKKGDTEAFF	TRBV28	TRBJ1-1	-	-
TGTGCCAGCACCGCCGCCGAGGACCCTACTATCTCCTACGAGCAGTACTTC	CASTAAEDPTISYEQYF	TRBV5-4	TRBJ2-7	-	once
TGTGCCAGCAGCCAAGGCCCCGGGGGGGTTGACACCGGGGAGCTGTTTTTT	CASSQGPGGVDTGELFF	TRBV14	TRBJ2-2	TRBD2	-
TGTGCCAGCAGCTTTCTCGGGGTGCCCGCTAATGAGCAGTTCTTC	CASSFLGVPANEQFF	TRBV7-3	TRBJ2-1	-	-
TGTGCCATCAGTGATGGGACGATCTACGAGCAGTACTTC	CAISDGTIYEQYF	TRBV10-3	TRBJ2-7	-	-
TGTGCCTGGAGCGGGCCCCCCTACGAGCAGTACTTC	CAWSGPPYEQYF	TRBV30	TRBJ2-7	-	-
TGTGCCAGCAGCTTGGACGTTGGGGGGGGATACGAGCAGTACTTC	CASSLDVGGGYEQYF	TRBV5-4	TRBJ2-7	TRBD2	once